This is a list of T cell receptor beta chains from one sample in a study of T-cell memory formation after mild COVID-19. Each CDR3 protein is one row after TCRdb ran MiXCR on the 5' RACE reads. In the table there are hundreds of thousands of distinct CDR3 sequences, 15% to 20% of which are singletons. The sequenced sample consisted of PBMCs or a T cell subset sorted from them (not recorded which). The receptors stem from a man aged 18 to 30 who had mild COVID-19 (a few samples of this study predate the infection). Cell type and time point are not known. CDR3s include the opening cysteine and the closing phenylalanine or tryptophan. A D gene is named only where the DNA matches it firmly. Clone size is stated in some rows and not others, as once, few, many or a class when expanded.

j_call: TRBJ1-6
v_call: TRBV6-5
d_call: -
clone_size: -
cdr3_nt: TGTGCCAGCAGGTACAGGGATTCACCCCTCCACTTT
cdr3_aa: CASRYRDSPLHF

j_call: TRBJ2-3
v_call: TRBV12-3/TRBV12-4
d_call: -
clone_size: few
cdr3_nt: TGTGCCAGCAGTTTCCCAGGGAAGGATACGCAGTATTTT
cdr3_aa: CASSFPGKDTQYF

j_call: TRBJ2-6
v_call: TRBV7-3
d_call: -
clone_size: -
cdr3_nt: TGTGCCAGCAGCTTCGGCCTCTCTGGGGCCAACGTCCTGACTTTC
cdr3_aa: CASSFGLSGANVLTF

j_call: TRBJ2-1
v_call: TRBV5-1
d_call: -
clone_size: few
cdr3_nt: TGCGCCAGCAGCGACCAAGGGGGGGCCTACAATGAGCAGTTCTTC
cdr3_aa: CASSDQGGAYNEQFF

j_call: TRBJ2-2
v_call: TRBV7-2
d_call: -
clone_size: few
cdr3_nt: TGTGCCAGCAGCTTAGAAGTCGGCAGGGTGGCCTACACCGGGGAGCTGTTTTTT
cdr3_aa: CASSLEVGRVAYTGELFF

j_call: TRBJ1-4
v_call: TRBV25-1
d_call: -
clone_size: -
cdr3_nt: TGTGCCAGCAGTGAAGGGGGCAGGGGCCACGAAAAACTGTTTTTT
cdr3_aa: CASSEGGRGHEKLFF

j_call: TRBJ2-5
v_call: TRBV7-2
d_call: TRBD1
clone_size: few
cdr3_nt: TGTGCCAGCAGCTCACCCGGGACAGGGAAAGAGACCCAGTACTTC
cdr3_aa: CASSSPGTGKETQYF

j_call: TRBJ2-1
v_call: TRBV18
d_call: -
clone_size: -
cdr3_nt: TGTGCCAGCTCACCACCGGTGTACAATGAGCAGTTCTTC
cdr3_aa: CASSPPVYNEQFF

j_call: TRBJ2-1
v_call: TRBV7-9
d_call: TRBD2
clone_size: -
cdr3_nt: TGTGCCAGCAGGCCGTGGGGGGGTCATGAGCAGTTCTTC
cdr3_aa: CASRPWGGHEQFF

j_call: TRBJ2-1
v_call: TRBV20-1
d_call: TRBD2
clone_size: few
cdr3_nt: TGCAGTGGGAGGGGTAGCGGGGCGTCGTCCTACAATGAGCAGTTCTTC
cdr3_aa: CSGRGSGASSYNEQFF

j_call: TRBJ2-1
v_call: TRBV29-1
d_call: -
clone_size: -
cdr3_nt: TGCAGCGTTGAATCCTACAATGAGCAGTTCTTC
cdr3_aa: CSVESYNEQFF

j_call: TRBJ2-1
v_call: TRBV7-2
d_call: TRBD2
clone_size: many
cdr3_nt: TGTGCCAGCAGCGTAAGCGGGGGGCCCCGCTCCTACAATGAGCAGTTCTTC
cdr3_aa: CASSVSGGPRSYNEQFF

j_call: TRBJ2-1
v_call: TRBV7-3
d_call: -
clone_size: -
cdr3_nt: TGTGCCAGCAGCCTACAGGGTCCGGTCGAGCAGTTCTTC
cdr3_aa: CASSLQGPVEQFF

j_call: TRBJ2-1
v_call: TRBV7-2
d_call: -
clone_size: once
cdr3_nt: TGTGCCAGCAGCTTCGGGGCGAATGAGCAGTTCTTC
cdr3_aa: CASSFGANEQFF

j_call: TRBJ1-6
v_call: TRBV6-5
d_call: -
clone_size: few
cdr3_nt: TGTGCCAGCAGTTACAGTGGTTTTAATTCACCCCTCCACTTT
cdr3_aa: CASSYSGFNSPLHF

j_call: TRBJ2-2
v_call: TRBV7-2
d_call: -
clone_size: -
cdr3_nt: TGTGCCAGCAGCCTATTTACCGCCGGGGAGCTGTTTTTT
cdr3_aa: CASSLFTAGELFF

j_call: TRBJ2-1
v_call: TRBV20-1
d_call: TRBD1
clone_size: -
cdr3_nt: TGCAGTGCTAGTTGGCGCGGGGACAGGGTTCACAATGAGCAGTTCTTC
cdr3_aa: CSASWRGDRVHNEQFF

j_call: TRBJ1-5
v_call: TRBV29-1
d_call: -
clone_size: few
cdr3_nt: TGCAGCGTTGAATGGGCAGGTGGTCAGCCCCAGCATTTT
cdr3_aa: CSVEWAGGQPQHF

j_call: TRBJ2-3
v_call: TRBV10-1
d_call: -
clone_size: few
cdr3_nt: TGCGCCAGCATGGGGGGAAGCACAGATACGCAGTATTTT
cdr3_aa: CASMGGSTDTQYF

j_call: TRBJ1-1
v_call: TRBV7-8
d_call: -
clone_size: few
cdr3_nt: TGTGCCAGCAGCCCCGGGGGGCAACGTACTGAAGCTTTCTTT
cdr3_aa: CASSPGGQRTEAFF

j_call: TRBJ2-5
v_call: TRBV6-5
d_call: -
clone_size: -
cdr3_nt: TGTGCCAGCACCGGGGGGCCGGGGACCCAGTACTTC
cdr3_aa: CASTGGPGTQYF

j_call: TRBJ2-1
v_call: TRBV12-3/TRBV12-4
d_call: -
clone_size: few
cdr3_nt: TGTGCCAGCAGTTTTCCGGCGGGGACGAACGACAATGAGCAGTTCTTC
cdr3_aa: CASSFPAGTNDNEQFF

j_call: TRBJ1-4
v_call: TRBV27
d_call: -
clone_size: -
cdr3_nt: TGTGCCAGCAGTGGCGGTTGGAATGAAAAACTGTTTTTT
cdr3_aa: CASSGGWNEKLFF

j_call: TRBJ1-2
v_call: TRBV18
d_call: TRBD1
clone_size: -
cdr3_nt: TGTGCCAGCTCACCAGAGACAGGGCGCCTGGTCTACACCTTC
cdr3_aa: CASSPETGRLVYTF

j_call: TRBJ1-6
v_call: TRBV5-1
d_call: -
clone_size: -
cdr3_nt: TGCGCCAGCAGCTTGGTGTCAGGGTATTCACCCCTCCACTTT
cdr3_aa: CASSLVSGYSPLHF

j_call: TRBJ1-1
v_call: TRBV5-1
d_call: -
clone_size: few
cdr3_nt: TGCGCCAGCAGCTTGGAGGCACGGCAGAACACTGAAGCTTTCTTT
cdr3_aa: CASSLEARQNTEAFF

j_call: TRBJ2-3
v_call: TRBV7-6
d_call: -
clone_size: -
cdr3_nt: TGTGCCAGCAGCCTCGGGGGGCAGAGTGATACGCAGTATTTT
cdr3_aa: CASSLGGQSDTQYF

j_call: TRBJ2-3
v_call: TRBV24-1
d_call: -
clone_size: -
cdr3_nt: TGTGCCACAAGCAGATCGGGAGACAACACAGATACGCAGTATTTT
cdr3_aa: CATSRSGDNTDTQYF

j_call: TRBJ2-3
v_call: TRBV9
d_call: TRBD2
clone_size: few
cdr3_nt: TGTGCCAGCAGCGGTAGCGGGGTAGGCACAGATACGCAGTATTTT
cdr3_aa: CASSGSGVGTDTQYF

j_call: TRBJ1-2
v_call: TRBV9
d_call: TRBD1
clone_size: -
cdr3_nt: TGTGCCAGCAGCGTAGCCAGGGGGACCGATGGCTACACCTTC
cdr3_aa: CASSVARGTDGYTF

j_call: TRBJ2-1
v_call: TRBV6-2/TRBV6-3
d_call: TRBD2
clone_size: few
cdr3_nt: TGTGCCAGCACCTTAATCCGCGGGGGGTCCTACAATGAGCAGTTCTTC
cdr3_aa: CASTLIRGGSYNEQFF

j_call: TRBJ1-2
v_call: TRBV7-8
d_call: -
clone_size: few
cdr3_nt: TGTGCCAGCAGCTTAAATGGCAGAAACTATGGCTACACCTTC
cdr3_aa: CASSLNGRNYGYTF

j_call: TRBJ1-1
v_call: TRBV5-1
d_call: -
clone_size: few
cdr3_nt: TGCGCCAGCAGCTTGATTGACAGATCGAGCACTGAAGCTTTCTTT
cdr3_aa: CASSLIDRSSTEAFF

j_call: TRBJ2-1
v_call: TRBV20-1
d_call: TRBD2
clone_size: -
cdr3_nt: TGCAGTGCTAGCCCCCGACTAGCGGGGGGGCGGGATGAGCAGTTCTTC
cdr3_aa: CSASPRLAGGRDEQFF

j_call: TRBJ2-3
v_call: TRBV7-2
d_call: -
clone_size: -
cdr3_nt: TGTGCCAGCAGCTTATACCAAAGCACAGATACGCAGTATTTT
cdr3_aa: CASSLYQSTDTQYF

j_call: TRBJ1-6
v_call: TRBV20-1
d_call: TRBD1
clone_size: few
cdr3_nt: TGCAGTGCTACCGAGGGGGCCGGGGCCTATAATTCACCCCTCCACTTT
cdr3_aa: CSATEGAGAYNSPLHF

j_call: TRBJ2-6
v_call: TRBV5-1
d_call: -
clone_size: -
cdr3_nt: TGCGCCAGCAGCTTGAGAGGGGGTAGCTCTGGGGCCAACGTCCTGACTTTC
cdr3_aa: CASSLRGGSSGANVLTF

j_call: TRBJ2-5
v_call: TRBV10-3
d_call: TRBD1
clone_size: many
cdr3_nt: TGTGCCATCAGTGATCGAGGACAGGGGGCTGGGGAGACCCAGTACTTC
cdr3_aa: CAISDRGQGAGETQYF

j_call: TRBJ2-5
v_call: TRBV29-1
d_call: TRBD2
clone_size: few
cdr3_nt: TGCAGCGTTGCGACTAGCGGGGGGGCCCAAGAGACCCAGTACTTC
cdr3_aa: CSVATSGGAQETQYF

j_call: TRBJ2-5
v_call: TRBV12-5
d_call: -
clone_size: few
cdr3_nt: TGTGCTAGTGGTTTGACAGGCCAAGAGACCCAGTACTTC
cdr3_aa: CASGLTGQETQYF

j_call: TRBJ2-7
v_call: TRBV7-9
d_call: -
clone_size: -
cdr3_nt: TGTGCCGGAGGCGCCCGGGACGCCTACGAGCAGTACTTC
cdr3_aa: CAGGARDAYEQYF

j_call: TRBJ2-4
v_call: TRBV20-1
d_call: -
clone_size: few
cdr3_nt: TGCAGTGCCAAGGAGGGCTGGGGCTATCTTGGGCCCAAAAACATTCAGTACTTC
cdr3_aa: CSAKEGWGYLGPKNIQYF

j_call: TRBJ2-5
v_call: TRBV5-1
d_call: TRBD2
clone_size: -
cdr3_nt: TGCGCCAGCAGCTTGAACCCCCTAGCGGGGGGATGGGAGACCCAGTACTTC
cdr3_aa: CASSLNPLAGGWETQYF

j_call: TRBJ2-3
v_call: TRBV18
d_call: -
clone_size: -
cdr3_nt: TGTGCCAGCTCACCAGGACATCCAGATACGCAGTATTTT
cdr3_aa: CASSPGHPDTQYF

j_call: TRBJ1-2
v_call: TRBV7-2
d_call: -
clone_size: -
cdr3_nt: TGTGCCAGCAGCTTAGAAGGCCTCTATGGCTACACCTTC
cdr3_aa: CASSLEGLYGYTF

j_call: TRBJ1-4
v_call: TRBV6-5
d_call: -
clone_size: few
cdr3_nt: TGTGCCAGCAGTTACAAACGCGGGGCGACTCTTGGCTCTGGTAATGAAAAACTGTTTTTT
cdr3_aa: CASSYKRGATLGSGNEKLFF

j_call: TRBJ1-1
v_call: TRBV12-3/TRBV12-4
d_call: TRBD1
clone_size: -
cdr3_nt: TGTGCCAGCAGTTCGTTCCAGGGGGAAAGGGACACTGAAGCTTTCTTT
cdr3_aa: CASSSFQGERDTEAFF

j_call: TRBJ2-5
v_call: TRBV6-2/TRBV6-3
d_call: -
clone_size: -
cdr3_nt: TGTGCCAGCAGTTACAGCCGAAGACGGGGGGCGGGAGAGACCCAGTACTTC
cdr3_aa: CASSYSRRRGAGETQYF

j_call: TRBJ2-5
v_call: TRBV20-1
d_call: TRBD1
clone_size: many
cdr3_nt: TGCAGTGCTAGAGTCCCGGGACAGGGTAGTGAGACCCAGTACTTC
cdr3_aa: CSARVPGQGSETQYF

j_call: TRBJ1-6
v_call: TRBV7-9
d_call: -
clone_size: many
cdr3_nt: TGTGCCAGCAGCTCGGGGAATTCACCCCTCCACTTT
cdr3_aa: CASSSGNSPLHF

j_call: TRBJ2-3
v_call: TRBV28
d_call: TRBD2
clone_size: few
cdr3_nt: TGTGCCAGCAGCCGCGGGGGGGTCGATACGCAGTATTTT
cdr3_aa: CASSRGGVDTQYF